A selection of T cell receptor beta chains follows, all from one sample in a study of CD8+CD57+ T cells in acquired aplastic anemia. TCRdb reprocessed the reads via MiXCR and lists one record per CDR3 protein. The table includes 210,000 or so distinct CDR3 sequences, roughly 50% detected once. Sequenced material: sorted CD4+, CD8+, or CD8+CD57+ T cells (not recorded which) from PBMCs. These TCRs come from a human donor with aplastic anemia. CDR3s include the opening cysteine and the closing phenylalanine or tryptophan. The D gene is left open where the match is weak. Expanded clones are given a class, and other clones once, few, many or no size at all.

J | V | D | size | CDR3 | DNA
TRBJ1-3 | TRBV12-3/TRBV12-4 | NA | many | CASSLGGNSGNTIYF | TGTGCCAGCAGTTTAGGGGGTAACTCTGGAAACACCATATATTTT
TRBJ1-3 | TRBV18 | NA | NA | CASSPPSTPGNTIYF | TGTGCCAGCTCACCACCGTCGACACCTGGAAACACCATATATTTT
TRBJ1-1 | TRBV15 | NA | NA | CATSRNYGGVEAFF | TGTGCCACCAGCAGAAACTACGGGGGTGTTGAAGCTTTCTTT
TRBJ1-1 | TRBV19 | NA | NA | CASSIVATNTEAFF | TGTGCCAGTAGTATTGTAGCCACAAACACTGAAGCTTTCTTT
TRBJ2-7 | TRBV20-1 | NA | many | CSARDPGRLTYEQYF | TGCAGTGCTAGAGATCCGGGCAGGCTGACCTACGAGCAGTACTTC
TRBJ2-3 | TRBV29-1 | TRBD1 | NA | CSASSGTDHTDTQYF | TGCAGCGCTAGTTCCGGGACAGATCACACAGATACGCAGTATTTT
TRBJ1-1 | TRBV2 | NA | NA | CASSVGQGASMAFF | TGTGCCAGCAGTGTCGGGCAGGGAGCTAGTATGGCTTTCTTT
TRBJ1-2 | TRBV15 | TRBD1 | NA | CATSIRQGLKSGYTF | TGTGCCACCAGCATAAGACAGGGTCTTAAATCTGGCTACACCTTC
TRBJ1-2 | TRBV5-1 | NA | NA | CASKRLEGGQNGYTF | TGCGCCAGCAAGAGACTAGAGGGAGGGCAGAATGGCTACACCTTC
TRBJ2-7 | TRBV28 | TRBD1 | NA | CASSPTGGHEQYF | TGTGCCAGCAGCCCGACAGGGGGGCACGAGCAGTACTTC
TRBJ2-2 | TRBV19 | NA | NA | CASSIREPGTGELFF | TGTGCCAGTAGCATAAGGGAACCGGGGACCGGGGAGCTGTTTTTT
TRBJ2-1 | TRBV7-2 | TRBD2 | NA | CASSLSGGRHSNEQFF | TGTGCCAGCAGCTTATCGGGGGGGCGTCATTCAAATGAGCAGTTCTTC